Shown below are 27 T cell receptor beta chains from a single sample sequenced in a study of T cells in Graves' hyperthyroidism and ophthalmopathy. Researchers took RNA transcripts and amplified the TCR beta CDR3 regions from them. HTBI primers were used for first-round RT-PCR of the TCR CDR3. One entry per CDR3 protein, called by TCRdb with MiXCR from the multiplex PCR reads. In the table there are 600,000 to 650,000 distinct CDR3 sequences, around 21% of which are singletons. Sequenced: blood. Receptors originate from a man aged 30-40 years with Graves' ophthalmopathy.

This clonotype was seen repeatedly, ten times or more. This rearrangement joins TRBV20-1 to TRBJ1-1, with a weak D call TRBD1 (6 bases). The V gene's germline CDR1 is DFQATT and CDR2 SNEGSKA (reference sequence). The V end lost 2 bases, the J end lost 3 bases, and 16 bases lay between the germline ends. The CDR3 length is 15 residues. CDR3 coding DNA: TGCAGTGCTAGACTCGAGGGGGGCGCGGACACTGAAGCTTTCTTT. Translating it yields CSARLEGGADTEAFF.

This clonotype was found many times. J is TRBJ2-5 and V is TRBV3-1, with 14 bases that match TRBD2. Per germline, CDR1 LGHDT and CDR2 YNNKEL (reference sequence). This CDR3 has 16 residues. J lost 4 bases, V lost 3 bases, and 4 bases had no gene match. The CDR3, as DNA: TGTGCCAGCAGCCATACCGGACTAGCGGGAGGAGAGACCCAGTACTTC. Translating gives CASSHTGLAGGETQYF.

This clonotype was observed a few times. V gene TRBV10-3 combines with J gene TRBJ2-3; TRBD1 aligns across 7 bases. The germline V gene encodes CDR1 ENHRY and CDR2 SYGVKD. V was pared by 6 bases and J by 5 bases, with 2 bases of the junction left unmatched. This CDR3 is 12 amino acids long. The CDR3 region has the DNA TGTGCCATCAGCCAGGGGGTAGATACGCAGTATTTT. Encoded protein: CAISQGVDTQYF.

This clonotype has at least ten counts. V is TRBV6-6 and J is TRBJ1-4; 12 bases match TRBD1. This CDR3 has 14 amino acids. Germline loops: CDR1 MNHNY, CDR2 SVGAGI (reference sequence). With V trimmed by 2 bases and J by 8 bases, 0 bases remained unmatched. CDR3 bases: TGTGCCAGCAGTTACGGGACAGGGGGCGAAAAACTGTTTTTT. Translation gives CASSYGTGGEKLFF.

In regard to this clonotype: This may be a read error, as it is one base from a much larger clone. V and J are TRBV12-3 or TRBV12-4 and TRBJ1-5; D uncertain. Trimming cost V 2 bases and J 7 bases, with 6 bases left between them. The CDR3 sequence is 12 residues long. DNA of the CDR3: TGTGCCAGCAGTTTAATGGGACAGCCCCAGCATTTT. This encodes CASSLMGQPQHF.

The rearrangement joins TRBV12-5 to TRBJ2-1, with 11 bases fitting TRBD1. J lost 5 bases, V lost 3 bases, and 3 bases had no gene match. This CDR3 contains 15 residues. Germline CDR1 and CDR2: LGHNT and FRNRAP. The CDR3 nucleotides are TGTGCTAGTGGTTTCGGGACAGGGGGGCACAATGAGCAGTTCTTC. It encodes CASGFGTGGHNEQFF.

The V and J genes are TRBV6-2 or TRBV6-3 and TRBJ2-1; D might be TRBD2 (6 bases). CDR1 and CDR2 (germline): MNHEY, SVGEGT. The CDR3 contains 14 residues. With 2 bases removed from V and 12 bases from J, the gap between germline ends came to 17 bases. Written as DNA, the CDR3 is TGTGCCAGCAGTTACGCGACTGCCTGGGGGGTGCAGTTCTTC. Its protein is CASSYATAWGVQFF.

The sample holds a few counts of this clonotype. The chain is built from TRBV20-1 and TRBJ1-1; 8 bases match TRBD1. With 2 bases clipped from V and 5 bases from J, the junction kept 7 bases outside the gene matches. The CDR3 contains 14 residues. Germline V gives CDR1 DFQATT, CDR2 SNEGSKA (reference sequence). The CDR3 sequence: CSARLDRDGTEAFF. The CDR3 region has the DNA TGCAGTGCTAGACTGGACAGGGACGGAACTGAAGCTTTCTTT.

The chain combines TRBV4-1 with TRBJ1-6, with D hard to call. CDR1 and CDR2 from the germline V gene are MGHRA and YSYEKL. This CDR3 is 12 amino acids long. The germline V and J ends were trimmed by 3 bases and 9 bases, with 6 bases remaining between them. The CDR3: CASSHRSSPLHF. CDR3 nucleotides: TGCGCCAGCAGCCATCGTAGTTCACCCCTCCACTTT.

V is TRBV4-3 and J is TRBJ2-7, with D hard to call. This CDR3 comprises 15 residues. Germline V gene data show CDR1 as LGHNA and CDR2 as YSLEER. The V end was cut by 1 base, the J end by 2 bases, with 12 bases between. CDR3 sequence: CASSQVVGGPYEQYF. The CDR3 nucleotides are TGCGCCAGCAGCCAAGTGGTCGGCGGCCCCTACGAGCAGTACTTC.

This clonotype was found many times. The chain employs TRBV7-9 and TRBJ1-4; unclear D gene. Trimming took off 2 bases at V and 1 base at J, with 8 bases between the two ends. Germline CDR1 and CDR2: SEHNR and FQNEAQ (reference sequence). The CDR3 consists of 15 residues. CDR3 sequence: CASSLFGQTNEKLFF. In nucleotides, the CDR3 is TGTGCCAGCAGCTTATTCGGGCAAACTAATGAAAAACTGTTTTTT. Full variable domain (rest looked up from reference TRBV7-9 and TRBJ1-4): DTGVSQNPRHKITKRGQNVTFRCDPISEHNRLYWYRQTLGQGPEFLTYFQNEAQLEKSRLLSDRFSAERPKGSFSTLEIQRTEQGDSAMYLCASSLFGQTNEKLFFGSGTQLSVL.

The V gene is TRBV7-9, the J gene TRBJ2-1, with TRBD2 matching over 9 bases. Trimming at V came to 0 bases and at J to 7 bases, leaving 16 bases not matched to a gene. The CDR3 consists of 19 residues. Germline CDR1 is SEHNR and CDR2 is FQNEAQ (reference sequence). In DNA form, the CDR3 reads TGTGCCAGCAGCTTAGCGAGGTTAGCGGGAGAATTTGATCCAAATGAGCAGTTCTTC. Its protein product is CASSLARLAGEFDPNEQFF. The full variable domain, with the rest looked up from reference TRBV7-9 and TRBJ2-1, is DTGVSQNPRHKITKRGQNVTFRCDPISEHNRLYWYRQTLGQGPEFLTYFQNEAQLEKSRLLSDRFSAERPKGSFSTLEIQRTEQGDSAMYLCASSLARLAGEFDPNEQFFGPGTRLTVL.

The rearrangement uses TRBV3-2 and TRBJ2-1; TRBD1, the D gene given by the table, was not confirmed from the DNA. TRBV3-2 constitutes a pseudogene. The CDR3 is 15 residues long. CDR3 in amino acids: CASSQEQAEDNEQFF. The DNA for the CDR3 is TGTGCCAGCAGCCAAGAACAGGCGGAAGACAATGAGCAGTTCTTC.

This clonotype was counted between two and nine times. CDR3 coding DNA: TGTGCCACCAGTGATTTGCAGACCACAGGGGGTGCCGGGGAGCTGTTTTTT. It codes for CATSDLQTTGGAGELFF. The genes are TRBV24-1 and TRBJ2-2, with 8 nucleotides matching TRBD1. The J segment lost 6 bases and the V segment lost 0 bases, leaving 8 bases of the junction unmatched. The germline gives CDR1 KGHDR, CDR2 SFDVKD. The CDR3 contains 17 residues.

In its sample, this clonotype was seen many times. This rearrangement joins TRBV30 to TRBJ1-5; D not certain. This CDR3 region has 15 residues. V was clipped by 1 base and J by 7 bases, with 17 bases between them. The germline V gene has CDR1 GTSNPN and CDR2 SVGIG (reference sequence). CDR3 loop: CAWSEPDGEVQPQHF. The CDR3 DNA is TGTGCCTGGAGTGAGCCTGATGGGGAGGTACAGCCCCAGCATTTT.

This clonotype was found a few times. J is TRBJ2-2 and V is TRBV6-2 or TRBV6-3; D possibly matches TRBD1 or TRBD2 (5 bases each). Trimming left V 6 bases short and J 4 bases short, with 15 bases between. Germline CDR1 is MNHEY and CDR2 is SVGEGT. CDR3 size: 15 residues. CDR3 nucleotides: TGTGCCAGCAGGGGGGACCCGTCTGTCACCGGGGAGCTGTTTTTT. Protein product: CASRGDPSVTGELFF.

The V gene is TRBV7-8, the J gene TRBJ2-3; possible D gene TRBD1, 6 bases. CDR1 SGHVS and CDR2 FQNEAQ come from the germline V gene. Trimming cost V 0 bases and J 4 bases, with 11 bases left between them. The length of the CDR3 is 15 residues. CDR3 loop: CASSLALQGADTQYF. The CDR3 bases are TGTGCCAGCAGCTTAGCGCTACAGGGTGCAGATACGCAGTATTTT. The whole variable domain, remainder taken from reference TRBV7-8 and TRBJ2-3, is GAGVSQSPRYKVAKRGQDVALRCDPISGHVSLFWYQQALGQGPEFLTYFQNEAQLDKSGLPSDRFFAERPEGSVSTLKIQRTQQEDSAVYLCASSLALQGADTQYFGPGTRLTVL.

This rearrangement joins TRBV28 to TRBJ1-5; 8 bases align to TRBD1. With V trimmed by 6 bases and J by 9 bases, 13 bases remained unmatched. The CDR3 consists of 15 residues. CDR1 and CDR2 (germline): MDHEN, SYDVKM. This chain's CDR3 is CASRDRQGRDRPQHF. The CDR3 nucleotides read TGTGCCAGCAGGGATCGACAGGGGCGGGATAGGCCCCAGCATTTT.

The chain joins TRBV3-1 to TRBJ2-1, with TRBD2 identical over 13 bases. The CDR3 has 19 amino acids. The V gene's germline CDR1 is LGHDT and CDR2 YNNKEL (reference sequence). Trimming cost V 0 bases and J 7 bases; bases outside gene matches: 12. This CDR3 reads CASSQEPRRLAGGENEQFF. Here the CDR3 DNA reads TGTGCCAGCAGCCAAGAACCCCGGAGACTAGCGGGAGGAGAGAATGAGCAGTTCTTC.

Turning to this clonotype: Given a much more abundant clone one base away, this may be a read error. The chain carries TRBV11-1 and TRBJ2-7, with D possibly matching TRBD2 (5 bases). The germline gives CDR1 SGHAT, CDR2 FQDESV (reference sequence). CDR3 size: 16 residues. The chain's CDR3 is CASSLTKAASSFEQYF. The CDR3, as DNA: TGTGCCAGCAGCTTAACCAAAGCGGCAAGCTCCTTCGAGCAGTACTTC.

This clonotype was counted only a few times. This CDR3 reads CASISSYNEQFF. The CDR3 bases are TGCGCCAGCATAAGCTCCTACAATGAGCAGTTCTTC. The chain joins TRBV5-1 to TRBJ2-1; D is ambiguous. This CDR3 comprises 12 residues. In germline, CDR1 is SGHRS, CDR2 YFSETQ. V lost 6 bases, J lost 0 bases, and 4 bases lay in between.

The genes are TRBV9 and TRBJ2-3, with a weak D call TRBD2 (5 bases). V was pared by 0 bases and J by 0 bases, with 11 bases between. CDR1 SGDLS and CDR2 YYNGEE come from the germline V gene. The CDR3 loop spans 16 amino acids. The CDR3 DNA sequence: TGTGCCAGCAGCGTAGCCCAGCGGACCAGCACAGATACGCAGTATTTT. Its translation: CASSVAQRTSTDTQYF. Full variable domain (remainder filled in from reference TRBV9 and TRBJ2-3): DSGVTQTPKHLITATGQRVTLRCSPRSGDLSVYWYQQSLDQGLQFLIQYYNGEERAKGNILERFSAQQFPDLHSELNLSSLELGDSALYFCASSVAQRTSTDTQYFGPGTRLTVL.

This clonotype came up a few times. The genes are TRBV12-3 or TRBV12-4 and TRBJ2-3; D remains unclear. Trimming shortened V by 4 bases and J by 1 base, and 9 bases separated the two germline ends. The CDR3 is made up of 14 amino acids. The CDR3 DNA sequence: TGTGCCAGCAGTTGGAGTGCCGGCACAGATACGCAGTATTTT. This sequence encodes CASSWSAGTDTQYF.

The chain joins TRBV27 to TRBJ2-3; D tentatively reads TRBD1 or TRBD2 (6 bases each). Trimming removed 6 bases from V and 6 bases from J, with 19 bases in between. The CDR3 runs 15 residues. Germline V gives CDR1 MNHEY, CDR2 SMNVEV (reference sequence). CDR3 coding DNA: TGTGCCAGCAGCCCTCTACGGGGGCTTGGGGATACGCAGTATTTT. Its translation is CASSPLRGLGDTQYF.

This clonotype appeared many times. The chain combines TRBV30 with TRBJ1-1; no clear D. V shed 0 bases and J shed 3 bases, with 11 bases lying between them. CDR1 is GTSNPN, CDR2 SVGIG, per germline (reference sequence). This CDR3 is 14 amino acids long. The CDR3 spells CAWSVAKRYTEAFF. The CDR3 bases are TGTGCCTGGAGTGTTGCCAAGAGGTACACTGAAGCTTTCTTT.

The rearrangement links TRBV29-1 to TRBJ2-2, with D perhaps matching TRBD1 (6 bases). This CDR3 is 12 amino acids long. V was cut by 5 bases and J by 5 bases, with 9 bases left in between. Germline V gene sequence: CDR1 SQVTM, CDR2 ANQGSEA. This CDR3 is CSVSQGTGELFF. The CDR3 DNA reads TGCAGCGTTTCCCAGGGGACCGGGGAGCTGTTTTTT.

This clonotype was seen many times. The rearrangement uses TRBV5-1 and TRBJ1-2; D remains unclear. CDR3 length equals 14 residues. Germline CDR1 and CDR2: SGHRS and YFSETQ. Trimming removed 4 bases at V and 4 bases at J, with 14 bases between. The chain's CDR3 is CASSLTFNRYGYTF. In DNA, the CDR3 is TGCGCCAGCAGCCTGACATTCAACCGCTATGGCTACACCTTC.